This T cell receptor (beta chain) was found in a study of cytomegalovirus exposure and HLA in healthy donors (dated by TCRdb to 2016 to 2017). For context, the study as a whole: An earlier analysis of a few hundred of the donors reported 276 Gb of sequence data and some 110 million unique TCR beta sequences obtained from about 179 million T cells. Of the roughly 390 genotyped donors, 65% to 90% fell in the genetic ancestry cluster associated with self-reported Caucasian donors. Every repertoire in the discovery cohort had been generated on one and the same sequencing platform. The number of typed donors differed by locus: roughly 629-640 for A, B, C, DRB1 and DQB1; 500 to 550 for DQA1; approximately 600 for DPA1; and about 470 for DPB1. The study profiled the T cell repertoires of some 610 subjects by immunosequencing and related them to cytomegalovirus serostatus. To predict cytomegalovirus infection status, the study combined high-throughput TCR immunosequencing, statistical association of individual TCRs with disease status, and machine learning. Alongside the repertoire data, information on donor age, sex, ethnicity and CMV serostatus was compiled. In an earlier analysis of a few hundred of the donors, high-throughput TCR beta sequencing was used to judge whether each TCR beta V gene segment behaved as functional or pseudogenic. Rather than using new phenotypic data, the later analysis identified candidate immune exposures from TCR beta sequences and from how often those sequences occurred across donors. The aim of the study was to test whether cataloging public T cell receptors could identify signatures of past pathogen exposure. A separate validation cohort of 100 to 150 different subjects was used in addition to the approximately 640-subject first cohort. Roughly 5 DR-DQ haplotypes were handled as single units for association and clustering, since linkage in the cohort was strong. Roughly 300 gigabases of sequencing data and 70 million to 100 million unique TCR sequences made up an early release that covered 500 to 700 HLA-typed donors. On average, roughly 250,000 unique TCR beta nucleotide sequences were sequenced per donor among some 420 genotyped donors of the cohort, with 15% to 20% of those sequences being non-productive. Class I and class II HLA loci were covered by the typing at four-digit resolution. A later genetic analysis took genome-wide SNP genotypes for about three fifths of the 666 donors and used that subset as a discovery cohort. A later analysis re-analyzed previously published TCR beta repertoires from about 600 donors and added high-resolution HLA genotyping to study TCR occurrence patterns.

Overall results and qualifications from the work: In a later analysis, most CMV-associated TCR beta chains were found to appear HLA-restricted, with HLA associations seemingly driven largely by CMV exposure. Across donors, most TCR sequences were observed very rarely, whereas some public TCRs were present in many individuals. The classifier was reported to diagnose cytomegalovirus status with high specificity and sensitivity in both the original cohort and the validation cohort. Strong co-occurrence of HLA alleles, especially DR and DQ, made assigning TCR associations to individual alleles difficult. A group of highly shared sequence variants was considered likely to be a technical artifact of the sequencing pipeline. Correlated functional status among segregating V segments might be attributable to linkage disequilibrium, but an unknown experimental factor could not be ruled out. Because counts were too low, seventeen rarely observed V segments, including chromosome 9 orphons, were excluded from the earlier analysis of some 540 of the donors. A later analysis reported that several top co-occurrence clusters appeared linked to parvovirus B19, influenza, CMV and Epstein-Barr virus. Compared with the 666-donor mean, donors in an Asian-associated ancestry cluster had fewer N-insertions in productive TCRs, according to a later genetic analysis. In a later analysis, HLA-associated TCR beta chains were found to be more clonally expanded and to have lower generation probabilities than equally common non-associated chains. HLA typing was unavailable for some donors at each locus, so association tests used only the typed subset. The authors suggested that the approach could potentially be extended to other disease states and immunological phenotypes. In a later analysis, around 15,000 TCR beta sequences were associated with specific HLA alleles at a false discovery rate of 0.05. A total of about 180 TCR beta chains were listed by the study as associated with cytomegalovirus. In this cohort, only TCR beta chains were sequenced, and detectable features were limited by the absence of alpha or paired-chain data. The only immune exposure information available for the cohort was CMV serostatus. The 87-base-pair reads could not distinguish some IMGT-functional V segments, including TRBV6-2 and TRBV6-3, so those segments were excluded. Presence/absence analyses assumed roughly uniform sequencing depth across donors, an assumption that may not hold. A few of the identified cytomegalovirus-associated TCR beta chains were confirmed in vitro to be specific for cytomegalovirus antigens. A further reported finding was that TCR beta sequences accurately predicted the HLA-A and HLA-B alleles for most subjects in the first cohort. An earlier analysis of approximately 590 of the donors showed that most TCR beta V segments appeared in productive rearrangements either about 87% or about 30% of the time, which broadly matched IMGT annotations. In a later genetic analysis, a missense DCLRE1C variant was associated with V-gene and J-gene trimming of TCR beta chains, and the association was replicated in an independent cohort. In a later analysis, the rate of TCR association differed among HLA loci, with DRB1 alleles having the most associated TCRs and HLA-C alleles having the fewest.

The library relied on the immunoSEQ multiplex PCR assay. For the multiplex PCR, a mixture combining 60 forward primers for TCR Vbeta segments and 13 reverse primers for TCR Jbeta segments was used. Amplification of the CDR3 region of rearranged TCR beta genes was performed with a multiplex PCR assay on genomic DNA. Amplified TCR beta libraries were sequenced as 87-base-pair reads on the Illumina HiSeq System. On the authors' methods: A later analysis tallied approximately 87 million unique TCR beta chains across the 666 repertoires, and around 9.9 million of those chains were shared by two or more donors. Raw reads were error-corrected and collapsed into unique sequences with a nearest-neighbor algorithm that merged closely related sequences to remove PCR and sequencing errors. V, D and J gene segments were assigned by aligning CDR3 sequences to IMGT reference sequences. For a sequence to be retained, a match of at least six nucleotides to both a V gene segment and a J gene segment was required. A rearrangement counted as productive if the CDR3 had no stop codons and remained in frame with V and J, and every other rearrangement counted as non-productive. Following IMGT convention, CDR3 was defined as the stretch from the second conserved V-encoded cysteine up to the conserved J-encoded phenylalanine. Sequences without an unambiguous match to a single V gene segment were excluded from the earlier analysis of about 640 of the donors. An earlier analysis of under 750 of the donors called V segments functional above 56.7% productive rearrangements and segregating when the between-donor standard deviation exceeded 5%. A statistical classification framework was built to diagnose cytomegalovirus status from the catalog of TCR beta chain sequences. In a later analysis, V and J genes were assigned by comparing TCR nucleotide sequences against IMGT/GENE-DB human TR gene sequences. Using the TCRdist pipeline, a later analysis assigned CDR3 sequences along with most-parsimonious VDJ recombination scenarios. A later analysis defined each TCR beta chain by its CDR3 amino acid sequence plus V-gene family, and excluded reads lacking a unique V-gene family. In a later analysis, 450 to 600 highly shared, low-generation-probability nucleotide sequences were removed to address suspected cross-contamination and a sequencing artifact. In a later analysis, a clonal expansion index was calculated for each public chain from normalized within-repertoire ranks of inferred template counts. Generation probabilities in a later analysis came from a VDJ recombination model fitted to out-of-frame rearrangements, and those results were checked against IGoR. In a later analysis, TCR-TCR, TCR-HLA and TCR-CMV co-occurrence was scored with hypergeometric tests, and a repertoire-size bias correction was applied to TCR pairs. A later analysis estimated false discovery rates by permuting HLA or CMV assignments 20 times. In a later analysis, co-occurring TCRs were grouped with DBSCAN, and TCRdist sequence similarity was added when clustering was performed within HLA-allele-positive subsets. Repertoires with fewer than 30,000 or more than 120,000 public chains, plus five repertoires with anomalous nucleotide sharing, were excluded from co-occurrence clustering. TCRdb's version of the immuneACCESS table is confined to in-frame rearrangements and falls short of the full clone set. An unresolved V gene accounts for under half of the shortfall where checked; the remainder is of unknown origin. The DNA gave D and trimming, while V, J and clone size come from that table. The sample profile shows about 190,000 clones; 65% to 80% of them were found once. The top ten constitute approximately 4.8% of the sample.

To note about this clone: This clone's antigen is unknown. Per-base quality was not reported, and no clone a single base away is much larger than it.

From V the trimming removes 0 bases and from J it removes 6 bases, while the gene matches leave 2 bases of the junction unaccounted for. Per the germline V gene (reference sequence), PRHDT is the CDR1 and FYEKMQ is the CDR2. Spanning cysteine to phenylalanine, the CDR3 consists of 13 amino acids. CDR3 DNA is the only sequence kept; it has 39 bases, read in frame from the first base. The cohort consisted of more than 650 healthy bone marrow donors. At the time of sampling, every cohort member was nominally healthy, though immune exposures that went unrecorded were likely present. The donor tested CMV seropositive and was one of the 289 seropositive cohort members. Every donor gave a peripheral blood sample, and the peripheral blood mononuclear cells from that sample were used for TCR beta sequencing. Genomic DNA was extracted from the blood cell samples with the Qiagen DNeasy Blood Extraction Kit.

Here the chain combines TRBV13 and TRBJ2-7, and 7 junction bases match TRBD2. The clonotype originates from a man aged 25-45 years in good health and CMV-seropositive. The sequencing sample was made of PBMCs. The nucleotide sequence reads as follows: TGTGCCAGCAGCTTAGGGGGGAGGGGCGAGCAGTACTTC. Its translation is CASSLGGRGEQYF. The CDR3 plus the reference TRBV13 and TRBJ2-7 genes for the other parts give the full variable domain: AAGVIQSPRHLIKEKRETATLKCYPIPRHDTVYWYQQGPGQDPQFLISFYEKMQSDKGSIPDRFSAQQFSDYHSELNMSSLELGDSALYFCASSLGGRGEQYFGPGTRLTVT.